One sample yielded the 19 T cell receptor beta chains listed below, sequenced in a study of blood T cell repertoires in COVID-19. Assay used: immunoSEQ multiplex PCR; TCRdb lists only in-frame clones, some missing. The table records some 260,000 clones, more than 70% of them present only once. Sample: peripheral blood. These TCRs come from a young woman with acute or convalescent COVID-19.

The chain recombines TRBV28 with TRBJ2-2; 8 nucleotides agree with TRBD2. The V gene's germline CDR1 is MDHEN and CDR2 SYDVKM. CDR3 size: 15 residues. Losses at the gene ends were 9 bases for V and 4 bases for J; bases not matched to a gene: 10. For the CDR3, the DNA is TGTGCCAGTAGCCATAGCGGGGATCTCACCGGGGAGCTGTTTTTT. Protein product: CASSHSGDLTGELFF.

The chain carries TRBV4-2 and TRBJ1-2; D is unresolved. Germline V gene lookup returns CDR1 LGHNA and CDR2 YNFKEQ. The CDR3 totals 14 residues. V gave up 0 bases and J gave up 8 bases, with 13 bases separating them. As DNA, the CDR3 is TGTGCCAGCAGCCAAGATCCGGGAGCGGGGGGCTACACCTTC. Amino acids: CASSQDPGAGGYTF.

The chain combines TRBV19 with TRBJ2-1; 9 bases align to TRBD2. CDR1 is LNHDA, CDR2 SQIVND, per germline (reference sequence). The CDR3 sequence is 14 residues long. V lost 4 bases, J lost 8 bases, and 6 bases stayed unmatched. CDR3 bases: TGTGCCAGTAGTAGTGGACTAGCGATCTATGAGCAGTTCTTC. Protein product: CASSSGLAIYEQFF.

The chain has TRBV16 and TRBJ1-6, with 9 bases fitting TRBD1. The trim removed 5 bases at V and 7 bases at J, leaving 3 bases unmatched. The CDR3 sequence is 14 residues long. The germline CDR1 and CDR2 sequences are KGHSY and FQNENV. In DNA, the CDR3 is TGTGCCAGCAGCGCGACAGGGGGAAATTCACCCCTCCACTTT. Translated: CASSATGGNSPLHF.

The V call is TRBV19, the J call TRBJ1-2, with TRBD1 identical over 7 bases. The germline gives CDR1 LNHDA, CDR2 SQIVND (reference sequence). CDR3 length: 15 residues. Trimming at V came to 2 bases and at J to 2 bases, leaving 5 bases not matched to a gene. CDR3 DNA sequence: TGTGCCAGTAGTATAAGGACAGGACACAACTATGGCTACACCTTC. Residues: CASSIRTGHNYGYTF. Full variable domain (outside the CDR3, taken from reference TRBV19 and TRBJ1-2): DGGITQSPKYLFRKEGQNVTLSCEQNLNHDAMYWYRQDPGQGLRLIYYSQIVNDFQKGDIAEGYSVSREKKESFPLTVTSAQKNPTAFYLCASSIRTGHNYGYTFGSGTRLTVV.

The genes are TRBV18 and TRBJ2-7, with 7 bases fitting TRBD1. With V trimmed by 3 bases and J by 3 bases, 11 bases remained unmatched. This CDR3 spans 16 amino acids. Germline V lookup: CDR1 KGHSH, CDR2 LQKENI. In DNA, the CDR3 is TGTGCCAGCTCACCCTCGACAGGGCGAAAAAACTACGAGCAGTACTTC. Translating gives CASSPSTGRKNYEQYF.

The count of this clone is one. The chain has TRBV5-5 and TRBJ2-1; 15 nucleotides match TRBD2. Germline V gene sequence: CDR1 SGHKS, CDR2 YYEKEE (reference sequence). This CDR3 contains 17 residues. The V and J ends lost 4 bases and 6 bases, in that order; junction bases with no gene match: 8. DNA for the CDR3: TGTGCCAGCAGCCTACGGACTAGCGGGAGGGCCACCAATGAGCAGTTCTTC. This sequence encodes CASSLRTSGRATNEQFF.

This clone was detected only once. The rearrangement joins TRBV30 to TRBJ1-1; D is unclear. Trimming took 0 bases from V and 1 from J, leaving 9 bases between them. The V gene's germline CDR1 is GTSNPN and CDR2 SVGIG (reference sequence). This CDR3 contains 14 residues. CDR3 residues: CAWSVWERNTEAFF. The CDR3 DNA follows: TGTGCCTGGAGTGTTTGGGAGAGGAACACTGAAGCTTTCTTT. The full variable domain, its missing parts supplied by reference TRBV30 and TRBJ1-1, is SQTIHQWPATLVQPVGSPLSLECTVEGTSNPNLYWYRQAAGRGLQLLFYSVGIGQISSEVPQNLSASRPQDRQFILSSKKLLLSDSGFYLCAWSVWERNTEAFFGQGTRLTVV.

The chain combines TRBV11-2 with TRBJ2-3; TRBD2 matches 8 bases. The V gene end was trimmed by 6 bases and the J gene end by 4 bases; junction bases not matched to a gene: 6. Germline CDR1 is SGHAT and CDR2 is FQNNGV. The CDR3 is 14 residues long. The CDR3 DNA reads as TGTGCCAGCAGAACCGGGGGGGGTCCAGATACGCAGTATTTT. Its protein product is CASRTGGGPDTQYF.

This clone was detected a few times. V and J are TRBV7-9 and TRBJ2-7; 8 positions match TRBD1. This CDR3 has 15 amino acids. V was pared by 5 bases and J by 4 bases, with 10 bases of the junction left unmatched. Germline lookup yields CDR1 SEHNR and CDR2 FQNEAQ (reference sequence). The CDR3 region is CASSPRPDRAYEQYF. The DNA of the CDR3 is TGTGCCAGCAGCCCCCGGCCGGACAGGGCTTACGAGCAGTACTTC.

The CDR3 DNA reads as TGTGCCATCAGTGAGTACGACAGGCTAATGCGAGGCGAGCAGTTCTTC. This codes for CAISEYDRLMRGEQFF. The chain carries TRBV10-3 and TRBJ2-1, with a possible D match to TRBD1 (6 bases). Germline CDR1 ENHRY, CDR2 SYGVKD. The CDR3 has 16 residues. The V and J ends lost 1 base and 10 bases respectively, with 20 bases between them.

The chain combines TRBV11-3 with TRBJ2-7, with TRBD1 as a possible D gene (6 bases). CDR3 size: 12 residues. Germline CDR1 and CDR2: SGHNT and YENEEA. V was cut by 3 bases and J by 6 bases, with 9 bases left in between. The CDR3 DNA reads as TGTGCCAGCAGCTTCATAGGGGGCGAGCAGTACTTC. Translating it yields CASSFIGGEQYF.

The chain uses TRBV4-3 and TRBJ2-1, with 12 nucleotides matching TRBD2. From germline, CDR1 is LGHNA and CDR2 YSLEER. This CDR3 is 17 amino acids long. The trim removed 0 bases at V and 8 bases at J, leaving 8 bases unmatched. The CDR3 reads CASSQDLTSGRPHEQFF. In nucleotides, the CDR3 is TGCGCCAGCAGCCAAGACTTAACTAGCGGGAGGCCCCATGAGCAGTTCTTC.

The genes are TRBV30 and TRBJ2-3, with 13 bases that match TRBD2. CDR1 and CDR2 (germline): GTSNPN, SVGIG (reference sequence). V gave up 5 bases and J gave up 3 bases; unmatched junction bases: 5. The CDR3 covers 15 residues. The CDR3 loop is CAWQLAGGPTDTQYF. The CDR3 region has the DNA TGTGCCTGGCAACTAGCGGGAGGGCCAACAGATACGCAGTATTTT. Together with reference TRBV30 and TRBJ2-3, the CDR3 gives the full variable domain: SQTIHQWPATLVQPVGSPLSLECTVEGTSNPNLYWYRQAAGRGLQLLFYSVGIGQISSEVPQNLSASRPQDRQFILSSKKLLLSDSGFYLCAWQLAGGPTDTQYFGPGTRLTVL.

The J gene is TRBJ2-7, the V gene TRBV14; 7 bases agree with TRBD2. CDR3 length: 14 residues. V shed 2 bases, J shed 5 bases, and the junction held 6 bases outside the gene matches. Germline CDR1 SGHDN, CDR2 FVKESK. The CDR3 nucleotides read TGTGCCAGCAGCCAACTTTGGGGGAGGGACGAGCAGTACTTC. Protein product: CASSQLWGRDEQYF.

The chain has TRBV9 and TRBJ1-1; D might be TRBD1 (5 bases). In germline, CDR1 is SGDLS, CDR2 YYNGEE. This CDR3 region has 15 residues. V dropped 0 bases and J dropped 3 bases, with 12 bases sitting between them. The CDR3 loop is CASSVVRGGDTEAFF. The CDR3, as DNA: TGTGCCAGCAGCGTAGTCCGGGGAGGGGACACTGAAGCTTTCTTT.

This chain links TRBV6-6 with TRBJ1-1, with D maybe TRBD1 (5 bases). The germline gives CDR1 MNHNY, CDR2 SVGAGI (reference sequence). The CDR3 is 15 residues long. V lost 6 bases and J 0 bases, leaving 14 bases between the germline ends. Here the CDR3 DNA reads TGTGCCAGCAGACTGACACAGGAGATGAACACTGAAGCTTTCTTT. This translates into CASRLTQEMNTEAFF.

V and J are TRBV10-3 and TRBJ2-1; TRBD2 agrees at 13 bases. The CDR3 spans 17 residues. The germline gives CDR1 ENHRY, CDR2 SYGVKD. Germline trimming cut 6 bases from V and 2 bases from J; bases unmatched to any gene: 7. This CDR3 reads CAISRLAGGDTYNEQFF. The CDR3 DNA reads TGTGCCATCAGCCGACTAGCGGGAGGAGATACCTACAATGAGCAGTTCTTC.

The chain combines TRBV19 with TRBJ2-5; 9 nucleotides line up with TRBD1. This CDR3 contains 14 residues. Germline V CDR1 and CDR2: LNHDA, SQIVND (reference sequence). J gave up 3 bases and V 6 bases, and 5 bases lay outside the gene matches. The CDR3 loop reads CASSRTGVKETQYF. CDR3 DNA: TGTGCCAGTAGCCGGACAGGGGTAAAAGAGACCCAGTACTTC.